This T cell receptor beta chain was recovered during a study of T cells after yellow fever vaccination. The TCR cDNA carried a universal primer site and UMIs from 5'RACE template switching. TCRdb used MiXCR to reprocess the 5' RACE reads, holding one entry per CDR3 protein. This table holds about 430,000 distinct CDR3 sequences, around 19% found once. The sequence was obtained from a man between 18 and 29 years old who received the YFV17D yellow fever vaccine. The material sequenced was PBMCs, taken before the yellow fever booster vaccination.

The CDR3 bases are TGTGCCAGCTCACCACCCCCCGGGGGCTCCTACGAGCAGTACTTC. It translates to CASSPPPGGSYEQYF. The rearrangement uses TRBV18 and TRBJ2-7; D perhaps matches TRBD2 (6 bases). V was cut by 0 bases and J by 0 bases, with 9 bases left in between. The CDR3 is 15 amino acids. The germline V gene encodes CDR1 KGHSH and CDR2 LQKENI.